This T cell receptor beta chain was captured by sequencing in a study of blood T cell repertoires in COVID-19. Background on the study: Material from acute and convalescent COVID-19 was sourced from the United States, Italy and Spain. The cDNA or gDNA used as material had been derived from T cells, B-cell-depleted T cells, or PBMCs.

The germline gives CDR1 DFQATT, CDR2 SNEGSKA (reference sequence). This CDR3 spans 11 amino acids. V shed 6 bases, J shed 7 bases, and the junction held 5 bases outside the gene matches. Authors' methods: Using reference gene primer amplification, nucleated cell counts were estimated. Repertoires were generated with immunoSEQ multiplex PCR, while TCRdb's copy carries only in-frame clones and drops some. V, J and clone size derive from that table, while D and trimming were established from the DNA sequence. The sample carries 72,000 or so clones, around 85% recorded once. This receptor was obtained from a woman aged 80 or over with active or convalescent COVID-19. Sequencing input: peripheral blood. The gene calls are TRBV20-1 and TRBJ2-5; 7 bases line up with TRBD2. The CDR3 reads CSAKGGVTQYF. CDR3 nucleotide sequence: TGCAGTGCGAAGGGAGGGGTGACCCAGTACTTC.